The sequence of this T cell receptor beta chain was determined in a study of blood T cell repertoires in COVID-19. In the authors' methods: Amplifying reference gene primers gave estimates of nucleated cell counts. Method: immunoSEQ multiplex PCR; TCRdb's copy keeps in-frame clones and lacks some. The DNA gave D and trimming, while V, J and clone size come from that table. The sample holds under 200,000 clones, about four fifths seen once. The V gene's germline CDR1 is GTSNPN and CDR2 SVGIG (reference sequence). The CDR3 sequence is 16 residues long. V gave up 2 bases and J gave up 0 bases, with 11 bases separating them.

This chain uses TRBV30 with TRBJ1-6, with D unclear. The receptor comes from a man between 65 and 80 years old with active or convalescent COVID-19. Material for sequencing was peripheral blood. This CDR3 reads CAWSPPHNSYNSPLHF. CDR3 bases: TGTGCCTGGAGTCCCCCACACAACTCCTATAATTCACCCCTCCACTTT.